These 22 T cell receptor beta chains were all obtained from the same sample, sequenced in a study of blood T cell repertoires in COVID-19. Sequencing was performed with immunoSEQ multiplex PCR; in TCRdb, only in-frame clones are kept and a portion is missing. The sample has about 130,000 clones; 80% to 90% are singletons. The sample comprised peripheral blood. The receptors derive from a human donor in a cohort sampled during active COVID-19.

The chain joins TRBV27 to TRBJ1-6; TRBD1 aligns across 9 bases. The germline V gene encodes CDR1 MNHEY and CDR2 SMNVEV (reference sequence). The CDR3 totals 18 residues. V dropped 3 bases and J dropped 4; count of bases not matched to a gene: 10. The CDR3 spells CASSFRDRALIYNSPLHF. Here the CDR3 DNA reads TGTGCCAGCAGTTTCCGGGACAGGGCTCTCATATATAATTCACCCCTCCACTTT.

The V and J genes are TRBV11-2 and TRBJ1-1; D is unclear. Trimming removed 2 bases from V and 0 bases from J, with 10 bases in between. The CDR3 is 15 amino acids. Germline lookup yields CDR1 SGHAT and CDR2 FQNNGV. CDR3 DNA: TGTGCCAGCAGCTTAAGAGGGCAGCTGAACACTGAAGCTTTCTTT. It is translated as CASSLRGQLNTEAFF.

This clone came up once. V and J are TRBV3-1 (or the pseudogene TRBV3-2) and TRBJ2-7; 9 bases fit TRBD1. Germline trimming cut 2 bases from V and 6 bases from J; bases unmatched to any gene: 14. From germline, CDR1 is LGHDT and CDR2 YNNKEL (reference sequence). This CDR3 contains 17 residues. The CDR3 protein is CASSQRMGGTGLSEQYF. The CDR3 bases are TGTGCCAGCAGCCAAAGAATGGGAGGGACAGGGCTCTCCGAGCAGTACTTC.

The chain uses TRBV7-9 and TRBJ2-3; TRBD2 might be the D (5 bases). This CDR3 comprises 16 residues. V was cut by 4 bases and J by 0 bases, with 14 bases left in between. The V gene's germline CDR1 is SEHNR and CDR2 FQNEAQ (reference sequence). This CDR3 is CASSSWLAQSTDTQYF. CDR3 bases: TGTGCCAGCAGCTCCTGGCTAGCCCAGAGCACAGATACGCAGTATTTT.

CDR3 bases: TGTGCCTGGAGCCTCGGGTTAACCTACGAGCAGTACTTC. Translating gives CAWSLGLTYEQYF. The V call is TRBV30, the J call TRBJ2-7; D is uncertain. The CDR3 length is 13 residues. V lost 3 bases and J 2 bases, leaving 11 bases between the germline ends. CDR1 GTSNPN and CDR2 SVGIG come from the germline V gene (reference sequence).

The chain recombines TRBV5-4 with TRBJ2-5, with 7 bases fitting TRBD1. Germline-derived CDR1 and CDR2 are SGHNT and YYREEE (reference sequence). The CDR3 loop spans 15 amino acids. Trimming cost V 5 bases and J 5 bases; bases outside gene matches: 12. CDR3 sequence (DNA): TGTGCCAGCAGGTCCGGGACAGATATCCGGGAGACCCAGTACTTC. Translation gives CASRSGTDIRETQYF.

The chain carries TRBV6-5 and TRBJ1-2; perhaps TRBD1 as D (6 bases). V was clipped by 7 bases and J by 5 bases, with 14 bases between them. This CDR3 is 13 amino acids long. Germline CDR1 MNHEY, CDR2 SVGAGI. CDR3 sequence: CASITGGAYGYTF. CDR3 DNA sequence: TGTGCCAGCATTACCGGGGGGGCTTATGGCTACACCTTC.

CDR3 in amino acids: CASSLAGKNIQYF. Here the CDR3 DNA reads TGTGCCAGCAGTTTAGCAGGGAAAAACATTCAGTACTTC. The chain combines TRBV27 with TRBJ2-4; tentatively, D is TRBD1 (5 bases). V was pared by 2 bases and J by 4 bases, with 6 bases between. Germline CDR1 reads MNHEY; CDR2 reads SMNVEV (reference sequence). CDR3 length: 13 residues.

The rearrangement links TRBV6-6 to TRBJ2-3, with D uncertain. This CDR3 region has 14 residues. Germline CDR1 MNHNY, CDR2 SVGAGI (reference sequence). Trimming cost V 6 bases and J 4 bases, with 14 bases left between them. The CDR3 protein is CASRDPRSADTQYF. The DNA of the CDR3 is TGTGCCAGCAGGGATCCCCGCAGCGCAGATACGCAGTATTTT.

This clone occurred once. V usage is TRBV5-1 and J usage is TRBJ2-3, with a possible D match to TRBD1 (6 bases). Germline V gives CDR1 SGHRS, CDR2 YFSETQ. The CDR3 has 14 residues. V lost 4 bases to trimming and J lost 2 bases, with 11 bases between them. In nucleotides, the CDR3 is TGCGCCAGCAGCGCGGACAGTAACACAGATACGCAGTATTTT. Encoded protein: CASSADSNTDTQYF.

The genes are TRBV5-1 and TRBJ2-5; 14 bases agree with TRBD2. V shed 0 bases, J shed 3 bases, and the junction held 10 bases outside the gene matches. The CDR3 contains 19 residues. Germline CDR1 SGHRS, CDR2 YFSETQ. In DNA, the CDR3 is TGCGCCAGCAGCTTGGGGACTAGCGGGGGGCTTAGACTAAAAGAGACCCAGTACTTC. Amino acid sequence: CASSLGTSGGLRLKETQYF.

CDR3 bases: TGTGCCAGCAGTTACTCGCGGGGGGCGGAGACCCAGTACTTC. Its protein is CASSYSRGAETQYF. This chain connects TRBV6-5 to TRBJ2-5, with 8 bases matching TRBD2. The CDR3 is made up of 14 amino acids. The germline V gene has CDR1 MNHEY and CDR2 SVGAGI. The J segment lost 5 bases and the V segment lost 0 bases, leaving 2 bases of the junction unmatched.

V and J are TRBV5-1 and TRBJ2-1, with TRBD1 as a possible D gene (5 bases). CDR3 length equals 16 residues. CDR1 SGHRS and CDR2 YFSETQ come from the germline V gene. Trimming shortened V by 2 bases and J by 5 bases, and 17 bases separated the two germline ends. Here the CDR3 DNA reads TGCGCCAGCAGCTTCAGGGTGGCAGGGTCGAACAATGAGCAGTTCTTC. It translates to CASSFRVAGSNNEQFF.

The J gene is TRBJ2-7, the V gene TRBV6-5; a possible D gene is TRBD1 (6 bases). Germline V gene sequence: CDR1 MNHEY, CDR2 SVGAGI. With 11 bases removed from V and 3 bases from J, the gap between germline ends came to 23 bases. The CDR3 contains 15 residues. The CDR3 coding sequence is TGTGCCGTCAGGACAGCCCGAAGTTTGATCTACGAGCAGTACTTC. It codes for CAVRTARSLIYEQYF.

The V and J genes are TRBV5-1 and TRBJ2-7; D uncertain. This CDR3 comprises 13 residues. Trimming shortened V by 4 bases and J by 5 bases, and 13 bases separated the two germline ends. Per germline, CDR1 SGHRS and CDR2 YFSETQ. CDR3 bases: TGCGCCAGCAGCCGCCAGAGGTTCGACGAGCAGTACTTC. This sequence encodes CASSRQRFDEQYF.

The CDR3 bases are TGTGCCTGGAGTGTCCGGGGGGGAACCTACAATGAGCAGTTCTTC. Protein sequence: CAWSVRGGTYNEQFF. This chain uses TRBV30 with TRBJ2-1; TRBD2 agrees at 8 bases. Per the germline V gene, CDR1 is GTSNPN and CDR2 is SVGIG (reference sequence). V lost 0 bases to trimming and J lost 2 bases; unmatched junction nucleotides: 3. The CDR3 extends over 15 amino acids.

This clone was detected only once. The V and J genes are TRBV4-1 and TRBJ2-7; D possibly corresponds to TRBD2 (6 bases). Per germline, CDR1 MGHRA and CDR2 YSYEKL. Trimming took 6 bases from V and 9 from J, leaving 18 bases between them. There are 13 residues in the CDR3. CDR3 residues: CASSPSGGEAQYF. CDR3 coding DNA: TGCGCCAGCAGTCCCTCGGGCGGGGAGGCGCAGTACTTC.

The chain joins TRBV7-2 to TRBJ2-5; 8 bases align to TRBD1. CDR3 length equals 15 residues. The germline V gene has CDR1 SGHTA and CDR2 FQGNSA. J gave up 5 bases and V 4 bases, and 9 bases lay outside the gene matches. The CDR3 protein is CASSSGGQGIETQYF. CDR3 sequence (DNA): TGTGCCAGCAGCTCAGGTGGACAGGGAATTGAGACCCAGTACTTC.

The chain uses TRBV19 and TRBJ2-3; tentative D call: TRBD2 (5 bases). V shed 2 bases and J shed 2 bases, with 8 bases lying between them. Germline CDR1 and CDR2: LNHDA and SQIVND (reference sequence). The CDR3 is 14 amino acids. CDR3 amino acids: CASSISADTDTQYF. CDR3 sequence (DNA): TGTGCCAGTAGTATATCAGCGGACACAGATACGCAGTATTTT. The full variable domain, rest sourced from reference TRBV19 and TRBJ2-3, is DGGITQSPKYLFRKEGQNVTLSCEQNLNHDAMYWYRQDPGQGLRLIYYSQIVNDFQKGDIAEGYSVSREKKESFPLTVTSAQKNPTAFYLCASSISADTDTQYFGPGTRLTVL.

The V call is TRBV7-9, the J call TRBJ1-1; D unclear. Trimming removed 7 bases at V and 5 bases at J, with 14 bases between. Germline-derived CDR1 and CDR2 are SEHNR and FQNEAQ (reference sequence). This CDR3 comprises 13 residues. Here the CDR3 reads CASTRQSGTEAFF. In nucleotides, the CDR3 is TGTGCCAGCACCCGTCAATCGGGGACTGAAGCTTTCTTT.

The table lists this clone with a count of one. This chain connects TRBV21-1 to TRBJ2-1; the listed D gene, TRBD2, was not tested against the DNA. TRBV21-1 is assigned pseudogene status. The CDR3 has 11 residues. In nucleotides, the CDR3 is TGTGCCAGCAGGGCGGGGAATGAGCAGTTCTTC. This encodes CASRAGNEQFF.

The chain joins TRBV4-2 to TRBJ1-1; TRBD1 might be the D (5 bases). The CDR3 consists of 15 residues. Per the germline V gene, CDR1 is LGHNA and CDR2 is YNFKEQ. V lost 0 bases and J lost 10, with 18 bases in between. DNA of the CDR3: TGTGCCAGCAGCCAAGAGAGTCAGGCCGCGGGGGGAGCTTTCTTT. The encoded protein is CASSQESQAAGGAFF.